These 9 T cell receptor gamma chains were sequenced from one sample in a study of gamma-delta chains in newborns, infants, children. TCRdb re-called the reads using CATT. Of some 630 gamma-chain clones in the sample, around 39% were seen once. The sequenced sample was blood. Receptors were obtained from a child who was a newborn, infant or young child, either healthy, febrile or measles-vaccinated (not recorded which).

This chain joins TRGV9 and TRGJP. TCRdb lists no J gene, so it was determined here by aligning the DNA to germline. Germline V gene lookup returns CDR1 GITISATS and CDR2 ISYDGTV (reference sequence). Germline trimming cut 0 bases from V and 7 bases from J; bases unmatched to any gene: 3. This CDR3 region has 16 residues. As DNA, the CDR3 is TGTGCCTTGTGGGAGGTGGTGGAGTTGGGCAAAAAAATCAAGGTATTT. Its protein product is CALWEVVELGKKIKVF.

In its sample, this clone was seen a few times. Other DNA variants within this sample encode the same CDR3. The rearrangement links TRGV9 to TRGJP. The J gene was not available in TCRdb and was assigned here by matching the DNA to germline segments. With V trimmed by 0 bases and J by 6 bases, 5 bases remained unmatched. This CDR3 contains 17 residues. CDR1 is GITISATS, CDR2 ISYDGTV, per germline (reference sequence). CDR3 sequence: CALWEVQPELGKKIKVF. The CDR3 bases are TGTGCCTTGTGGGAGGTGCAGCCAGAGTTGGGCAAAAAAATCAAGGTATTT.

This clone was observed a few times. A far larger clone is one nucleotide away, so this likely arose from a read error. This chain connects TRGV8 to TRGJP1. The J call is in doubt because the DNA end fits TRGJP better. The CDR3 is made up of 13 amino acids. CDR1 and CDR2 from the germline V gene are VENAVY and YDSYNSRV. CDR3 nucleotides: TGTGCCACCTGGGATACCACTGGTTGGTTCAAGGTATTT. This codes for CATWDTTGWFKVF.

On this clone: This clone may be a read error of a much larger clone one base away. Other DNA sequences from this sample encode an identical CDR3 as well. J is TRGJP and V is TRGV9. The J gene was not available in TCRdb and was assigned here by matching the DNA to germline segments. This CDR3 contains 15 residues. Germline V CDR1 and CDR2: GITISATS, ISYDGTV (reference sequence). The J segment lost 9 bases and the V segment lost 1 base, leaving 3 bases of the junction unmatched. CDR3 residues: CALWEVGLGKKIKVF. CDR3 bases: TGTGCCTTGTGGGAGGTAGGGTTGGGCAAAAAAATCAAGGTATTT.

As to this clone: A far larger clone is just one base off, so this is likely a read error. The chain is built from TRGV9 and TRGJP. The germline V gene encodes CDR1 GITISATS and CDR2 ISYDGTV (reference sequence). CDR3 length equals 16 residues. The CDR3 region has the DNA TGTGCCTTGTGGGAGGTGCAAGAGGTGGGCAAAAAAATCAAGGTATTT. Translated: CALWEVQEVGKKIKVF.

This clone is large within its sample. The same CDR3 arises from other DNA sequences in this sample as well. The rearrangement uses TRGV9 and TRGJP. TCRdb lists no J gene, so it was determined here by aligning the DNA to germline. Germline-derived CDR1 and CDR2 are GITISATS and ISYDGTV (reference sequence). Germline trimming cut 0 bases from V and 9 bases from J; bases unmatched to any gene: 5. This CDR3 has 16 residues. The CDR3 here is CALWEVQGLGKKIKVF. Written as DNA, the CDR3 is TGTGCCTTGTGGGAGGTGCAGGGGTTGGGCAAAAAAATCAAGGTATTT.

For this clone: One end of the junction fails to match germline, which may point to a read error. This chain joins TRGV9 and TRGJP. The J gene comes from matching the DNA to germline here; TCRdb lacks it. CDR1 GITISATS and CDR2 ISYDGTV come from the germline V gene (reference sequence). The CDR3 length is 15 residues. The CDR3 here is CASWEVLLGKKIKVF. The CDR3 region has the DNA TGTGCCTCGTGGGAGGTGCTGTTGGGCAAAAAAATCAAGGTATTT.

In its sample, this clone was seen once. At one boundary the junction diverges from the germline segment, which might be a read error. The chain carries TRGV9 and TRGJP. Here the J gene was assigned by germline matching of the DNA, as TCRdb has none. This CDR3 comprises 17 residues. From germline, CDR1 is GITISATS and CDR2 ISYDGTV (reference sequence). The CDR3 spells CALWGVRSELGKKIKVF. CDR3 nucleotide sequence: TGTGCCTTGTGGGGGGTGCGTTCAGAGTTGGGCAAAAAAATCAAGGTATTT.

This chain connects TRGV9 to TRGJP. The J gene was not available in TCRdb and was assigned here by matching the DNA to germline segments. The germline V gene has CDR1 GITISATS and CDR2 ISYDGTV (reference sequence). CDR3 length equals 15 residues. V trimming: 4 bases; J trimming: 7 bases; junction bases outside the gene matches: 4. The CDR3 is CALWDSELGKKIKVF. The CDR3 DNA sequence: TGTGCCTTGTGGGACTCTGAGTTGGGCAAAAAAATCAAGGTATTT.